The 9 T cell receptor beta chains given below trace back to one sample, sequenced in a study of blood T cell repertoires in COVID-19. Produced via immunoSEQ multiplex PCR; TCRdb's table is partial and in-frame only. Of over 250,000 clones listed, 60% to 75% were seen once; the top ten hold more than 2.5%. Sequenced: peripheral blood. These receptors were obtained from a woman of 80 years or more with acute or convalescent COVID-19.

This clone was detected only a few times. As DNA, the CDR3 is TGTGCCAGCAATACTCTACAGGGGGATACTGAAGCTTTCTTT. It translates to CASNTLQGDTEAFF. The V call is TRBV7-9, the J call TRBJ1-1; 8 bases are shared with TRBD1. The CDR3 runs 14 residues. The V segment lost 7 bases and the J segment 5 bases; nucleotides outside the gene matches: 9. CDR1 is SEHNR and CDR2 is FQNEAQ in the germline V gene (reference sequence).

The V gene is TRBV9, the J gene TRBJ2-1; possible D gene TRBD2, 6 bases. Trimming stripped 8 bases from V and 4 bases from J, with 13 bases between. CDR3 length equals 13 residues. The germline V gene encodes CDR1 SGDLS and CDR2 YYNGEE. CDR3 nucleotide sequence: TGTGCCAGTGGAGGGGCTAAATACAATGAGCAGTTCTTC. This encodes CASGGAKYNEQFF.

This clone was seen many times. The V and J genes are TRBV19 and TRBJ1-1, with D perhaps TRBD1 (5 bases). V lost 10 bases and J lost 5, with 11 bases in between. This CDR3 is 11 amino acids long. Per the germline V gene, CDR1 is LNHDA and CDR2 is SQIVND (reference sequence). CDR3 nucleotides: TGTGCCACTTCAGGGTGGACTGAAGCTTTCTTT. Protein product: CATSGWTEAFF.

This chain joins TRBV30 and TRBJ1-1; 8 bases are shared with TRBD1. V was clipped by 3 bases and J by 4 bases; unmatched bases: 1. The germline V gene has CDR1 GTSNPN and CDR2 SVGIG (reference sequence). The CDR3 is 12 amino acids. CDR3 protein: CAWRQGGTEAFF. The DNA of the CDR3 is TGTGCCTGGAGACAGGGGGGCACTGAAGCTTTCTTT.

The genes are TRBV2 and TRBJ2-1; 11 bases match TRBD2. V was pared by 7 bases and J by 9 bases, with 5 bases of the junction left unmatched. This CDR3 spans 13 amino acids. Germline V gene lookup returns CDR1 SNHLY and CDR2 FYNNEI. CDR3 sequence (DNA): TGTGCCAGCAATCTAGCGGGGGGTCTTGAGCAGTTCTTC. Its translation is CASNLAGGLEQFF.

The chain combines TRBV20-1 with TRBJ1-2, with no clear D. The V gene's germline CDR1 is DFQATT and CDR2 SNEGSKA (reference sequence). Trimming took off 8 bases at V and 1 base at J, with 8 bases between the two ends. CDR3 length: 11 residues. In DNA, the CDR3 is TGCAGTCCTATCCATAACTATGGCTACACCTTC. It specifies CSPIHNYGYTF.

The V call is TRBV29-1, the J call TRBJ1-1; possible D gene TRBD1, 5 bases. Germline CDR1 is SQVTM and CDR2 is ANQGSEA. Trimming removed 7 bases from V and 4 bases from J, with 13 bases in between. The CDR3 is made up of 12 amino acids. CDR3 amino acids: CSALRVGTEAFF. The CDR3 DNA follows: TGCAGCGCCCTCAGGGTTGGCACTGAAGCTTTCTTT.

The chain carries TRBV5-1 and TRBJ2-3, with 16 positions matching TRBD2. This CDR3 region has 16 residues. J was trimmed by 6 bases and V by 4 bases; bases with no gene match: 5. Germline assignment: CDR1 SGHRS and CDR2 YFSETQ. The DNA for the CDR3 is TGCGCCAGCAGCCAGGGACTAGCGGGGGGGCAGGATACGCAGTATTTT. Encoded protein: CASSQGLAGGQDTQYF.

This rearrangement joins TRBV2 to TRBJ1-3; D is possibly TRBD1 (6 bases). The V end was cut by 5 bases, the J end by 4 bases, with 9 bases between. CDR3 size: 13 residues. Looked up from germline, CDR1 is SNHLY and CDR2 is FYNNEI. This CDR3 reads CASSTGTGNTIYF. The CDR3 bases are TGTGCCAGCAGTACAGGGACAGGAAACACCATATATTTT.